These T cell receptor beta chains were read from a single sample in a study of T cell changes during pregnancy in multiple sclerosis. TCRdb's copy holds only in-frame clones and misses some; the assay was immunoSEQ multiplex PCR. Here the sample spans tens of thousands of clones, roughly 93% being singletons. The sample was peripheral blood, taken in the second trimester of pregnancy. All receptors derive from a female donor with multiple sclerosis, enrolled in a pregnancy study. The conserved cysteine and the conserved F or W are not part of the CDR3 here.

V	J	CDR3
TRBV5-4	TRBJ1-6	ASSLREFNSPLH
TRBV25-1	TRBJ1-2	ASSTSHYGYT
TRBV27	TRBJ1-2	ASSTGQGFYGYT
TRBV6-5	TRBJ1-1	ASREGQAAEAF
TRBV7-9	TRBJ1-5	ASSPIGTGKQPQH
TRBV4-3	TRBJ2-7	ASSSYPRDTPYEQY
TRBV11-1	TRBJ1-6	ASSQGTGGGNSPLH
TRBV10-1	TRBJ1-1	ASSEVGEDTEAF
TRBV7-9	TRBJ2-5	ASSLGATSGGRYQETQY
TRBV5-1	TRBJ2-5	ASSASGVQETQY
TRBV6-5	TRBJ2-5	ASSPLLGSQTQY
TRBV10-1	TRBJ2-3	ASSADTTDTQY
TRBV7-9	TRBJ2-1	ASSLGLAYEQF
TRBV9	TRBJ2-3	ASSVYGSEVLRTDTQY
TRBV10-2	TRBJ2-1	ASSEGGRGLTEQF
TRBV19	TRBJ1-2	ASSPRDRVGSGYT
TRBV2	TRBJ1-5	ASTGETGSHQPQH
TRBV30	TRBJ1-4	AWDRENEKLF
TRBV19	TRBJ1-1	ASSQWRGNTEAF
TRBV30	TRBJ1-2	AWFWPRESGYT
TRBV7-2	TRBJ1-1	ASSLAGGAEAF
TRBV23-1	TRBJ2-3	ASPEGTYTDTQY
TRBV30	TRBJ1-5	AWRGQGAHQPQH
TRBV29-1	TRBJ2-7	SVGPGGYEQY
TRBV4-1	TRBJ2-5	ASSPRGLAGGRGTQY
TRBV10-3	TRBJ1-1	AITDRAKGLNTEAF
TRBV19	TRBJ1-1	ASTSVATTEAF
TRBV27	TRBJ1-5	ASSLGPPHQPQH
TRBV5-1	TRBJ1-6	ASRPGGDSPLH
TRBV19	TRBJ1-6	AISKGAPSH
TRBV5-4	TRBJ2-7	ASSLTGGYEQY
TRBV9	TRBJ2-1	ASSVRDYNEQF
TRBV18	TRBJ2-5	ASSYDSYQETQY
TRBV28	TRBJ2-5	ASSLLNLRQFYLRAQY
TRBV7-2	TRBJ2-1	ASSPSRYNEQF
TRBV7-2	TRBJ1-2	ASSFGTGYGYT
TRBV7-2	TRBJ2-1	ASSLATGGTSGRIVYNEQF
TRBV6-6	TRBJ2-3	ASSRISGGARDTQY
TRBV19	TRBJ2-2	ATRDRYTGELF
TRBV7-2	TRBJ2-4	ASSSLAGQNIQY
TRBV7-2	TRBJ2-5	ASSFSSGTQY
TRBV9	TRBJ1-1	ASSARGHLGDTEAF
TRBV6-5	TRBJ1-4	ASSYSQGAGEKLF
TRBV5-6	TRBJ2-1	ASSFFREQF
TRBV7-9	TRBJ1-6	ASSPGKNSPLH
TRBV18	TRBJ2-5	ASSLLSGAGQETQY
TRBV19	TRBJ2-7	ASSARLAGASYEQY
TRBV7-8	TRBJ2-1	ASRPRGGGTYNEQF
TRBV29-1	TRBJ2-5	SVGGQETQY
TRBV7-8	TRBJ1-3	ASSPQFAQASTIY
TRBV10-1	TRBJ1-5	ASTRTIGEPQH
TRBV28	TRBJ2-7	ASRRRTGYEQY